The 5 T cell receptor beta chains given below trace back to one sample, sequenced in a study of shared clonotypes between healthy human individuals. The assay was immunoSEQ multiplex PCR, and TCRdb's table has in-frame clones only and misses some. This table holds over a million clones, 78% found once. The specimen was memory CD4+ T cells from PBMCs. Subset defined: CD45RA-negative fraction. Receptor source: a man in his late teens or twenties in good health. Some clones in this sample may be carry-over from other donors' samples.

The CDR3 sequence is CASSLLTSDSYNEQFF. CDR3 nucleotides: TGCGCCAGCAGCCTACTGACTAGCGACTCCTACAATGAGCAGTTCTTC. The gene calls are TRBV5-1 and TRBJ2-1, with TRBD2 matching over 8 bases. The CDR3 has 16 residues. Germline V gives CDR1 SGHRS, CDR2 YFSETQ. Trimming removed 4 bases from V and 0 bases from J; junction bases left unmatched: 6. The whole variable domain, filled in from reference TRBV5-1 and TRBJ2-1, reads KAGVTQTPRYLIKTRGQQVTLSCSPISGHRSVSWYQQTPGQGLQFLFEYFSETQRNKGNFPGRFSGRQFSNSRSEMNVSTLELGDSALYLCASSLLTSDSYNEQFFGPGTRLTVL.

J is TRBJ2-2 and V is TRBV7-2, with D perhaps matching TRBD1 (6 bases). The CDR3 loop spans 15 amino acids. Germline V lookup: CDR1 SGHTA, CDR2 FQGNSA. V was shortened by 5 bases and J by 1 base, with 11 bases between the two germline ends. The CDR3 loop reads CASSQQTGNTGELFF. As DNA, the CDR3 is TGTGCCAGCAGCCAACAGACAGGGAACACCGGGGAGCTGTTTTTT.

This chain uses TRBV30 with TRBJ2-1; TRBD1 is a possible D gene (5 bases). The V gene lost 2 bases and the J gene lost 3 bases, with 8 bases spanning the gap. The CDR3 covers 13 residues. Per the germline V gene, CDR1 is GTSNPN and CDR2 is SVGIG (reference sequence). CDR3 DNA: TGTGCCTGGAGTTGGGGCAACTACAATGAGCAGTTCTTC. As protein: CAWSWGNYNEQFF.

DNA of the CDR3: TGCGCCAGCAGCCCGGTGGGACAGGTCACAGATACGCAGTATTTT. Amino acids: CASSPVGQVTDTQYF. This chain uses TRBV5-1 with TRBJ2-3; 8 bases match TRBD1. J gave up 2 bases and V 4 bases, and 6 bases lay outside the gene matches. The germline V gene has CDR1 SGHRS and CDR2 YFSETQ. This CDR3 comprises 15 residues.

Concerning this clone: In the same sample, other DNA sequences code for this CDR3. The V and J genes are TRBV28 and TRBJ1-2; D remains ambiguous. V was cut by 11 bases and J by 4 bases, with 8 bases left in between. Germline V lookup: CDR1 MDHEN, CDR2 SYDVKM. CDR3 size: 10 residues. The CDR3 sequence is CAVGPYGYTF. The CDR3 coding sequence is TGTGCCGTAGGGCCCTATGGCTACACCTTC.